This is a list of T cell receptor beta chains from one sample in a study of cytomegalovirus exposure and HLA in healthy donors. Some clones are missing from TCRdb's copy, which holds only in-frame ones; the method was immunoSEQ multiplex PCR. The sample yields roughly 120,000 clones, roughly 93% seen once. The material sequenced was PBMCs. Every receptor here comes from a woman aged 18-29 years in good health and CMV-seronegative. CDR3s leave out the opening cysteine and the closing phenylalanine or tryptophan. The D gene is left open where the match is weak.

CDR3: ASRDSSEQF
length: 9
V: TRBV13
D: -
J: TRBJ2-1

CDR3: ASSSDILSLEAF
length: 12
V: TRBV5-4
D: -
J: TRBJ1-1

CDR3: ASSSKTGGAETQY
length: 13
V: TRBV28
D: TRBD1
J: TRBJ2-5

CDR3: ASSLVGGNSPLH
length: 12
V: TRBV27
D: -
J: TRBJ1-6

CDR3: ASSVAPASGYNEQF
length: 14
V: TRBV9
D: TRBD2
J: TRBJ2-1

CDR3: ASSHRDSSNYGYT
length: 13
V: TRBV7-2
D: TRBD1
J: TRBJ1-2

CDR3: SVQRDTGGEQF
length: 11
V: TRBV29-1
D: -
J: TRBJ2-1

CDR3: ASINRLGPYEQY
length: 12
V: TRBV6-5
D: -
J: TRBJ2-7

CDR3: ASSLLRDTYNEQF
length: 13
V: TRBV4-1
D: -
J: TRBJ2-1

CDR3: ASSIAQTGRANEKLF
length: 15
V: TRBV19
D: -
J: TRBJ1-4

CDR3: ASSELAGGYEQY
length: 12
V: TRBV6-1
D: TRBD2
J: TRBJ2-7

CDR3: ASSLVQGVVSPLH
length: 13
V: TRBV7-9
D: -
J: TRBJ1-6

CDR3: ASSRAGGEGIQY
length: 12
V: TRBV2
D: TRBD2
J: TRBJ2-4

CDR3: ASSPGLYEQY
length: 10
V: TRBV6-5
D: -
J: TRBJ2-7

CDR3: ASSETGSSYNEQF
length: 13
V: TRBV2
D: -
J: TRBJ2-1

CDR3: ASSSQLGTDTQY
length: 12
V: TRBV7-9
D: -
J: TRBJ2-3

CDR3: ASSGGGTSGYNEQF
length: 14
V: TRBV28
D: TRBD2
J: TRBJ2-1

CDR3: ASTVSRGYMNTEAF
length: 14
V: TRBV28
D: TRBD1
J: TRBJ1-1

CDR3: AWGGGTEAF
length: 9
V: TRBV30
D: -
J: TRBJ1-1

CDR3: ASSQSQVEANYGYT
length: 14
V: TRBV4-2
D: -
J: TRBJ1-2